The present T cell receptor (beta chain) was sequenced within a study of cytomegalovirus exposure and HLA in healthy donors. Regarding the study as a whole: Most sequenced TCRs were rare (though some public TCRs occurred in many donors).

Regarding this clone: The antigen is not known.

The CDR3 extends over 14 amino acids. Between the trimmed V and J ends, which lost 4 bases and 1 base, there was a span of 10 bases. Per the germline V gene, CDR1 is SNHLY and CDR2 is FYNNEI. It was the approximately 120-subject validation cohort, separate from the roughly 700-subject first cohort, to which the donors belonged. TCRdb's table, derived via immunoSEQ multiplex PCR, lists solely in-frame clones and lacks some. This repertoire shows some 190,000 clones, approximately 85% found once; its top ten account for 1.4% to 1.5%. Sequences were obtained from PBMCs. This clonotype originated in a woman aged 18-29 years in good health and CMV-seronegative. The chain has TRBV2 and TRBJ1-1; D is unresolved. The chain's CDR3 is CASSVAGGNTEAFF. CDR3 in DNA: TGTGCCAGCAGTGTCGCAGGAGGGAACACTGAAGCTTTCTTT.